A single sample is the source of the 19 T cell receptor beta chains below, sequenced in a study of blood T cell repertoires in COVID-19. The assay was immunoSEQ multiplex PCR, and TCRdb's table has in-frame clones only and misses some. The table records fewer than 250,000 clones, just under 85% of them present only once. The sample taken for sequencing was peripheral blood. These receptors all come from a woman older than 75 with acute or convalescent COVID-19.

The chain links TRBV19 to TRBJ2-3; D is uncertain. CDR1 and CDR2 from the germline V gene are LNHDA and SQIVND (reference sequence). CDR3 length: 11 amino acids. The germline V and J ends were trimmed by 3 bases and 6 bases, with 4 bases remaining between them. CDR3 nucleotides: TGTGCCAGTAGTATCTTGGATACGCAGTATTTT. Amino acids: CASSILDTQYF.

V gene TRBV18 combines with J gene TRBJ1-5; the D gene is possibly TRBD1 (6 bases). V lost 5 bases and J lost 3, with 11 bases in between. Germline V lookup: CDR1 KGHSH, CDR2 LQKENI. The CDR3 spans 14 residues. CDR3 DNA: TGTGCCAGCTCAGCGGACAGTTCCAATCAGCCCCAGCATTTT. Amino acids: CASSADSSNQPQHF.

The V call is TRBV5-5, the J call TRBJ2-1; a weak D match, TRBD2 (5 bases). Germline V gene lookup returns CDR1 SGHKS and CDR2 YYEKEE (reference sequence). The CDR3 loop spans 16 amino acids. V gave up 0 bases and J gave up 8 bases, with 18 bases separating them. As DNA, the CDR3 is TGTGCCAGCAGCTTGGTCTTAGTACGGGATACCGATGAGCAGTTCTTC. Translated: CASSLVLVRDTDEQFF.

CDR3: CASSSKDRADGYTF. For the CDR3, the DNA is TGTGCCAGCAGTTCTAAGGACAGGGCTGATGGCTACACCTTC. V and J are TRBV27 and TRBJ1-2; 8 positions match TRBD1. The junction had 7 bases not matched to a gene; V was cut back by 4 bases and J by 6 bases. CDR3 length: 14 residues. Germline V gives CDR1 MNHEY, CDR2 SMNVEV (reference sequence).

Comment on this clone: The junction does not match germline at one end; this may be a read error. The J gene is TRBJ2-3, the V gene TRBV5-4, with TRBD1 identical over 7 bases. CDR3 length equals 14 residues. The V gene's germline CDR1 is SGHNT and CDR2 YYREEE (reference sequence). CDR3 protein: CASSLDRYTDTQYF. The CDR3 nucleotides read TGTGCCAGCAGTTTGGACAGGTACACAGATACGCAGTATTTT. Combining the CDR3 with reference TRBV5-4 and TRBJ2-3 gives the whole variable domain ETGVTQSPTHLIKTRGQQVTLRCSSQSGHNTVSWYQQALGQGPQFIFQYYREEENGRGNFPPRFSGLQFPNYSSELNVNALELDDSALYLCASSLDRYTDTQYFGPGTRLTVL.

The V and J genes are TRBV27 and TRBJ2-4; D perhaps matches TRBD1 (6 bases). The V end was cut by 4 bases, the J end by 0 bases, with 13 bases between. CDR3 size: 16 residues. Germline V CDR1 and CDR2: MNHEY, SMNVEV (reference sequence). The CDR3 region has the DNA TGTGCCAGCAGTTCCTGGGACACACTAGCCAAAAACATTCAGTACTTC. Encoded protein: CASSSWDTLAKNIQYF.

The rearrangement links TRBV7-2 to TRBJ2-5, with 9 bases fitting TRBD1. Germline V gene lookup returns CDR1 SGHTA and CDR2 FQGNSA. The CDR3 covers 13 residues. V trimming: 3 bases; J trimming: 5 bases; junction bases outside the gene matches: 1. CDR3 DNA sequence: TGTGCCAGCAGCTTCGACAGGGGGGAGACCCAGTACTTC. This gives the protein CASSFDRGETQYF.

The chain links TRBV12-5 to TRBJ1-3; a weak D match, TRBD1 (5 bases). Between the trimmed V and J ends, which lost 5 bases and 4 bases, there was a span of 9 bases. The CDR3 is 13 amino acids. The germline gives CDR1 LGHNT, CDR2 FRNRAP. CDR3 nucleotides: TGTGCTAGTGGTCAGGGTAACGGAAACACCATATATTTT. Its translation: CASGQGNGNTIYF. Full variable domain (remainder filled in from reference TRBV12-5 and TRBJ1-3): DARVTQTPRHKVTEMGQEVTMRCQPILGHNTVFWYRQTMMQGLELLAYFRNRAPLDDSGMPKDRFSAEMPDATLATLKIQPSEPRDSAVYFCASGQGNGNTIYFGEGSWLTVV.

The V gene is TRBV19, the J gene TRBJ1-5; 7 bases fit TRBD1. In germline, CDR1 is LNHDA, CDR2 SQIVND (reference sequence). The CDR3 is 15 amino acids. After removal of 3 bases from V and 2 bases from J, the junction contained 4 bases not matched to a gene. The CDR3: CASSIDRAGNQPQHF. The CDR3 DNA reads as TGTGCCAGTAGTATCGACAGGGCGGGCAATCAGCCCCAGCATTTT.

This clone was counted a single time. The rearrangement links TRBV7-9 to TRBJ2-3; D is possibly TRBD1 (6 bases). Germline V gene sequence: CDR1 SEHNR, CDR2 FQNEAQ (reference sequence). The CDR3 runs to 16 residues. V was pared by 4 bases and J by 3 bases, with 17 bases between. This CDR3 is CASSSLSGGMTDTQYF. The CDR3 DNA sequence: TGTGCCAGCAGCTCTCTCTCTGGGGGCATGACAGATACGCAGTATTTT.

This clone was detected once. J is TRBJ2-5 and V is TRBV7-2, with D perhaps matching TRBD2 (6 bases). The germline V gene has CDR1 SGHTA and CDR2 FQGNSA. V was trimmed by 6 bases and J by 8 bases, leaving 10 bases between them. CDR3 length: 11 residues. CDR3 region: CASRHTSTQYF. The CDR3 coding sequence is TGTGCCAGCAGACATACTAGCACCCAGTACTTC.

This chain joins TRBV12-3 or TRBV12-4 and TRBJ1-1; D might be TRBD1 (6 bases). This CDR3 has 13 residues. The V end lost 2 bases, the J end lost 4 bases, and 8 bases lay between the germline ends. For the CDR3, the DNA is TGTGCCAGCAGTTTAAACAGGGTCACTGAAGCTTTCTTT. This sequence encodes CASSLNRVTEAFF.

CDR3 DNA: TGTGCCAGCAGACCAGCAGGGGGCGCGGTAGAAGGGGCCAACGTCCTGACTTTC. The encoded protein is CASRPAGGAVEGANVLTF. The chain has TRBV7-9 and TRBJ2-6; 8 positions agree with TRBD1. CDR3 length equals 18 residues. Trimming cost V 6 bases and J 4 bases; bases outside gene matches: 14. CDR1 SEHNR and CDR2 FQNEAQ come from the germline V gene (reference sequence).

The rearrangement uses TRBV19 and TRBJ2-3, with 10 bases fitting TRBD2. This CDR3 spans 18 amino acids. Germline loops: CDR1 LNHDA, CDR2 SQIVND (reference sequence). The ends lost 5 bases at V and 6 bases at J; junction bases unmatched: 17. CDR3 sequence (DNA): TGTGCCAGTAGTGGGGAAGCTCTAGCGGGAGCGGGGCCCGATACGCAGTATTTT. It yields the protein CASSGEALAGAGPDTQYF.

Of note for this clone: This sample includes further DNA sequences coding for the same CDR3. CDR3 residues: CASSLQGATNEKLFF. CDR3 in DNA: TGCGCCAGCAGCCTCCAGGGGGCTACTAATGAAAAACTGTTTTTT. This chain uses TRBV5-1 with TRBJ1-4; TRBD1 aligns across 8 bases. Germline V gene lookup returns CDR1 SGHRS and CDR2 YFSETQ. The CDR3 sequence is 15 residues long. V trimming: 4 bases; J trimming: 2 bases; junction bases outside the gene matches: 4.

This chain joins TRBV9 and TRBJ2-1; 7 bases map to TRBD2. The CDR3 is 15 amino acids. The V and J ends lost 0 bases and 6 bases, in that order; junction bases with no gene match: 6. Germline assignment: CDR1 SGDLS and CDR2 YYNGEE. CDR3 nucleotide sequence: TGTGCCAGCAGCGTAGTTGCTAGCGGACTCAATGAGCAGTTCTTC. Residues: CASSVVASGLNEQFF.

This clone was observed a single time. The chain uses TRBV5-4 and TRBJ2-1; D is possibly TRBD2 (7 bases). CDR1 SGHNT and CDR2 YYREEE come from the germline V gene (reference sequence). CDR3 length equals 15 residues. The ends were cut back, 4 bases at V and 6 bases at J, with 17 bases in the middle. CDR3 bases: TGTGCCAGCAGCCCTAGGGGGGGGCTGGTCAATGAGCAGTTCTTC. Amino acids: CASSPRGGLVNEQFF.

The chain links TRBV19 to TRBJ2-1; D remains ambiguous. The CDR3 sequence is 15 residues long. Trimming removed 3 bases at V and 5 bases at J, with 14 bases between. Germline-derived CDR1 and CDR2 are LNHDA and SQIVND (reference sequence). CDR3 loop: CASSIARVGNNEQFF. CDR3 nucleotide sequence: TGTGCCAGTAGTATCGCCCGGGTGGGTAACAATGAGCAGTTCTTC.

This clone was counted once. The chain couples TRBV7-2 to TRBJ1-6, with 8 bases matching TRBD1. CDR3 length: 16 amino acids. V shed 10 bases, J shed 7 bases, and the junction held 15 bases outside the gene matches. Germline V gives CDR1 SGHTA, CDR2 FQGNSA. The CDR3 nucleotides are TGTGCCATCACGACTGTGGGGGCAGGGGGCAATTCACCCCTCCACTTT. Translated: CAITTVGAGGNSPLHF.